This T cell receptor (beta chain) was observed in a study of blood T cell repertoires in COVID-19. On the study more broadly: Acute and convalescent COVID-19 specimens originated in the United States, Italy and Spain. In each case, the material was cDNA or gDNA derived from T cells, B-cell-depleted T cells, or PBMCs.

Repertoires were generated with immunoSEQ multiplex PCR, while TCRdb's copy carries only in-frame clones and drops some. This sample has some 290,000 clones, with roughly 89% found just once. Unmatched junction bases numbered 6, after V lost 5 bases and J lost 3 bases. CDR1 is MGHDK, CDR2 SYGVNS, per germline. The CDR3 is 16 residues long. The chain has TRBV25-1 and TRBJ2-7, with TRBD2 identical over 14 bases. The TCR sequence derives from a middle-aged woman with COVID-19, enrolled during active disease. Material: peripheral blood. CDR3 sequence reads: CASSNLGTSGGYEQYF. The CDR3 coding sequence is TGTGCCAGCAGTAACTTAGGGACTAGCGGGGGCTACGAGCAGTACTTC.